Below, one T cell receptor (beta chain) is given with its context. TCRdb's table, derived via immunoSEQ multiplex PCR, lists solely in-frame clones and lacks some. The table lists fewer than 350,000 clones, 80% to 90% of them singletons. The CDR3 sequence is 14 residues long. The ends were cut back, 3 bases at V and 4 bases at J, with 13 bases in the middle. Germline CDR1 reads LNHDA; CDR2 reads SQIVND (reference sequence). The data derive from a study of blood T cell repertoires in COVID-19. Study-level information: The United States, Italy and Spain provided the acute and convalescent COVID-19 samples. T cells, B-cell-depleted T cells, or PBMCs provided the cDNA or gDNA that served as material.

Sequencing used PBMCs or T cells enriched from blood (not recorded which). This TCR was recovered from a woman aged 40 to 55 with acute COVID-19. V and J are TRBV19 and TRBJ2-7, with D perhaps matching TRBD1 (6 bases). CDR3 nucleotides: TGTGCCAGTAGTATTGAAGAGGGACATTACGAGCAGTACTTC. It is translated as CASSIEEGHYEQYF.